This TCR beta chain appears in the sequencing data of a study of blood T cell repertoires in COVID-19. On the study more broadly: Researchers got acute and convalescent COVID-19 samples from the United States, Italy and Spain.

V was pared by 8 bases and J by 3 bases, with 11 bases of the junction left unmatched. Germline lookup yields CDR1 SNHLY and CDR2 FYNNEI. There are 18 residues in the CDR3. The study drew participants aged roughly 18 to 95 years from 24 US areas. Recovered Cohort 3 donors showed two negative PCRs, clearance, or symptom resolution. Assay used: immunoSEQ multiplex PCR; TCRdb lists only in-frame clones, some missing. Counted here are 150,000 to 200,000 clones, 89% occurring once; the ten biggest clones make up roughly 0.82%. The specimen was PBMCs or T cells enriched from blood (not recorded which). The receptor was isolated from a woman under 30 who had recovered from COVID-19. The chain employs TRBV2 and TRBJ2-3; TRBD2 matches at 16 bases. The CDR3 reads CASQRPGLAGGPTDTQYF. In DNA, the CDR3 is TGTGCCAGCCAACGACCGGGACTAGCGGGAGGGCCTACAGATACGCAGTATTTT.